The source of this T cell receptor beta chain is a study of cytomegalovirus exposure and HLA in healthy donors. Germline assignment: CDR1 MRHNA and CDR2 SNTAGT. Trimming removed 11 bases at V and 0 bases at J, with 26 bases between. The CDR3 totals 18 residues. The PCR ran on 60 Vbeta and 13 Jbeta primers. The method was immunoSEQ multiplex PCR; TCRdb's version includes in-frame clones alone and lacks a portion of them. This sample has around 130,000 clones, with 7% to 9.5% found just once. This clonotype was obtained from a woman aged 40 to 50 in good health and CMV-seropositive. Sequencing was carried out using PBMCs. This chain connects TRBV6-4 to TRBJ2-4, with TRBD2 as a possible D gene (6 bases). The CDR3 region has the DNA TGTGCCCCACCGTGGGCAGGGAGGCCCCCGCTAGCCAAAAACATTCAGTACTTC. Translating gives CAPPWAGRPPLAKNIQYF.